A single sample is the source of the 18 T cell receptor beta chains below, sequenced in a study of monozygotic twins with inflammatory bowel disease. TCRdb reprocessed the 5' RACE reads, keeping one entry per CDR3 protein, no DNA. The sample has around 370,000 distinct CDR3 sequences; the top ten hold just over 2.5%. The source material was blood. Receptors were obtained from a human donor with ulcerative colitis or Crohn's disease, or a healthy co-twin of an affected twin (not recorded which).

The chain uses TRBV5-6 and TRBJ2-7; the TCRdb D gene call, TRBD1, has no DNA to confirm it. Germline V gene data show CDR1 as SGHDT and CDR2 as YYEEEE. The CDR3 is made up of 12 amino acids. CDR3: CASSRTLGEQYF.

CDR3 region: CASSLVLSGVSLATDTQYF. This chain uses TRBV5-1 with TRBJ2-3; no DNA is available, so the TRBD2 call from TCRdb remains unchecked. Germline V gene sequence: CDR1 SGHRS, CDR2 YFSETQ. This CDR3 is built from 19 residues.

The chain joins TRBV3-1 to TRBJ2-2. CDR3 length: 17 residues. CDR1 is LGHDT, CDR2 YNNKEL, per germline (reference sequence). The CDR3 is CASSQDLGDTNTGELFF.

The J gene is TRBJ2-3, the V gene TRBV5-4; the D gene TCRdb calls, TRBD1, cannot be checked with no DNA. The germline V gene encodes CDR1 SGHNT and CDR2 YYREEE (reference sequence). This CDR3 comprises 16 residues. The CDR3 loop is CASSLGSLASTDTQYF.

The chain has TRBV12-3 or TRBV12-4 and TRBJ2-7; TCRdb reports TRBD1, a call that lacks DNA to check it against. The CDR3 loop spans 16 amino acids. The CDR3 is CASSPGGGRASYEQYF.

This chain connects TRBV5-1 to TRBJ1-3; TCRdb designates TRBD1, a call that cannot be tested without DNA. This CDR3 is 15 amino acids long. Germline values: CDR1 SGHRS, CDR2 YFSETQ. The CDR3 sequence: CASSLVGDAGNTIYF.

The V call is TRBV2, the J call TRBJ2-7; TCRdb's D call of TRBD1 is untestable without DNA. The CDR3 sequence is 14 residues long. Germline lookup yields CDR1 SNHLY and CDR2 FYNNEI. The chain's CDR3 is CASSEQGEFYEQYF.

The rearrangement joins TRBV6-1 to TRBJ2-3; the D gene TCRdb calls, TRBD1, cannot be checked with no DNA. The CDR3 is 13 residues long. Per germline, CDR1 MNHNS and CDR2 SASEGT. The CDR3 spells CASTPRGADTQYF.

The rearrangement uses TRBV14 and TRBJ2-7; TCRdb picks TRBD1, but there is no DNA to check that call. The CDR3 is 16 amino acids. The germline CDR1 and CDR2 sequences are SGHDN and FVKESK. The CDR3 reads CASSKSLGQPPYEQYF.

The CDR3 sequence: CASSPGTAGGELFF. The chain combines TRBV7-7 with TRBJ2-2; TCRdb reports TRBD2, a call that lacks DNA to check it against. Germline lookup yields CDR1 SSHAT and CDR2 FNYEAQ (reference sequence). The CDR3 spans 14 residues.

The chain links TRBV12-3 or TRBV12-4 to TRBJ2-1; checking the TCRdb D call of TRBD1 is not possible without DNA. This CDR3 spans 12 amino acids. CDR3 loop: CASSKRTGEQFF.

The CDR3 loop is CATSGAGGRNNEQFF. This chain links TRBV24-1 with TRBJ2-1; the TCRdb call, TRBD1, lacks DNA for checking. The CDR3 is 15 residues long. Germline loops: CDR1 KGHDR, CDR2 SFDVKD.

The chain recombines TRBV10-3 with TRBJ2-5. Germline CDR1 and CDR2: ENHRY and SYGVKD. CDR3 length: 14 residues. The CDR3 spells CAISEPGDQETQYF.

V gene TRBV5-4 combines with J gene TRBJ1-1; TCRdb indicates TRBD1, and absent DNA this call remains unverified. The germline V gene encodes CDR1 SGHNT and CDR2 YYREEE (reference sequence). This CDR3 is built from 16 residues. The CDR3 protein is CASSLPHRIEGTEAFF.

The chain couples TRBV12-3 or TRBV12-4 to TRBJ2-5; lacking DNA, the TRBD1 call made by TCRdb goes unchecked. This CDR3 region has 15 residues. The chain's CDR3 is CASSSGTSREETQYF.

The chain combines TRBV19 with TRBJ1-5. The CDR3 runs to 15 residues. In germline, CDR1 is LNHDA, CDR2 SQIVND (reference sequence). This CDR3 reads CASSLMTDSNQPQHF. The full variable domain, in which reference TRBV19 and TRBJ1-5 provide the parts outside the CDR3, is DGGITQSPKYLFRKEGQNVTLSCEQNLNHDAMYWYRQDPGQGLRLIYYSQIVNDFQKGDIAEGYSVSREKKESFPLTVTSAQKNPTAFYLCASSLMTDSNQPQHFGDGTRLSIL.

The V gene is TRBV6-1, the J gene TRBJ1-4; TCRdb's assignment of TRBD1 cannot be checked, as there is no DNA. Germline-derived CDR1 and CDR2 are MNHNS and SASEGT. The CDR3 consists of 15 residues. The CDR3 region is CASSRHRGTNEKLFF.

The chain joins TRBV12-3 or TRBV12-4 to TRBJ2-6. The CDR3 has 14 residues. CDR3 in amino acids: CASLTRSGANVLTF.